This T cell receptor (beta chain) stems from a study of OX40 agonist ivuxolimab in advanced cancers. Study-level background: Partial responses occurred in three patients (one hepatocellular carcinoma, two cutaneous melanoma). Study-level findings and limits: Normalized T-cell clonal expansion was also low in some nonresponders. By week 6 at 0.1 to 3.0 mg/kg, blood CD4+ and CD8+ T cells had expanded clonally.

Note on this clone: What it recognizes is unknown.

Clones were sequenced by immunoSEQ multiplex PCR, and TCRdb holds only the in-frame ones, with some missing. The sample holds some 23,000 clones, about nine tenths seen once. Trimming took 5 bases from V and 3 from J, leaving 8 bases between them. This CDR3 spans 12 amino acids. In germline, CDR1 is SGHTA, CDR2 FQGTGA. The TCR was taken from an adult with an advanced solid tumor such as melanoma, head and neck, liver or kidney cancer. The source material was CD4+ or CD8+ T cells sorted from blood, sampled in a trial of the OX40 agonist ivuxolimab. The V and J genes are TRBV7-3 and TRBJ2-7; maybe TRBD2 (5 bases). The CDR3 DNA is TGTGCCAGCAGCGCCGGACTCTACGAGCAGTACTTC. Protein sequence: CASSAGLYEQYF.